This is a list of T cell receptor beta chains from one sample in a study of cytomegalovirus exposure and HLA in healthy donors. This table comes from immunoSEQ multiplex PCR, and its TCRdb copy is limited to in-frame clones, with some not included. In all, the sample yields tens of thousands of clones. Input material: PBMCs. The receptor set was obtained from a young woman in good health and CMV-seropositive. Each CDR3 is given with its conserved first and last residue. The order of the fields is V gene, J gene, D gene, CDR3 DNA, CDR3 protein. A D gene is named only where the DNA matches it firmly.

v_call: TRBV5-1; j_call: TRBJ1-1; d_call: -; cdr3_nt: TGCGCCAGCAGCCCCGGGGTTGGAACTGAAGCTTTCTTT; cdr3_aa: CASSPGVGTEAFF
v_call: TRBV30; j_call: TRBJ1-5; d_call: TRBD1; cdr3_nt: TGTGCCTGGAGAAAAGGGACAGCCGCTCATAATAGCAATCAGCCCCAGCATTTT; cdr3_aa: CAWRKGTAAHNSNQPQHF
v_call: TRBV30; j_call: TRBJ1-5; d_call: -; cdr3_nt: TGTGCCTGGAGTGGTGGGGGGACGAGCCAGCCCCAGCATTTT; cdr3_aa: CAWSGGGTSQPQHF
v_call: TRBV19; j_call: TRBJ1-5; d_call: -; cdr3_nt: TGTGCCAGTAGTATCTTTGGCAGGGGTGAGGGAGGCAATCAGCCCCAGCATTTT; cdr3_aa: CASSIFGRGEGGNQPQHF
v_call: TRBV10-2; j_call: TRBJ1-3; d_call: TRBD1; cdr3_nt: TGCGCCAGCAGTCATGGGACAGTCTCTGGAAACACCATATATTTT; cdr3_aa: CASSHGTVSGNTIYF
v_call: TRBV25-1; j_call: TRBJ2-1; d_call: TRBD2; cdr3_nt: TGTGCCAGCAGTTTATTCGGGACTGCCGGACTAGATGAGCAGTTCTTC; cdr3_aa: CASSLFGTAGLDEQFF
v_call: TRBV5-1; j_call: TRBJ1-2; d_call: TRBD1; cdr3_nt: TGCGCCAGCAGCTCTGGGACAGGGGGAAACTATGGCTACACCTTC; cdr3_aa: CASSSGTGGNYGYTF
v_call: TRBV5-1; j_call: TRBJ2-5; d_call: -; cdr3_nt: TGCGCCAGCAGTATCCGCCCGGCGGGGAGCCAAGAGACCCAGTACTTC; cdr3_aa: CASSIRPAGSQETQYF
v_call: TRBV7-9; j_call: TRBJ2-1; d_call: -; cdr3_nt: TGTGCCAGCAGCGAAACGGGTAATGAGCAGTTCTTC; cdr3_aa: CASSETGNEQFF
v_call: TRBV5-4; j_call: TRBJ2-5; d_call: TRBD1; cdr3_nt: TGTGCCAGCAGCGAGGGACAGGAGCCTCGTCGGTTGTACTTC; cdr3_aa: CASSEGQEPRRLYF
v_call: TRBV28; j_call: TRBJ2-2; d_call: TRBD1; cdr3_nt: TGTGCCAGCAGTTTAAACAGGGGGCACACCGGGGAGCTGTTTTTT; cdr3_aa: CASSLNRGHTGELFF
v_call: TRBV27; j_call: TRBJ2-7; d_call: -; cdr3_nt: TGTGCCAGCAGCCCGACAGGAACCTCCTACGAGCAGTACTTC; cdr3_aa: CASSPTGTSYEQYF
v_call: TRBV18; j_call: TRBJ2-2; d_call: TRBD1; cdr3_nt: TGTGCCAGCTCACGGGGGAACTTGGGACAGGGCCCCACCGGGGAGCTGTTTTTT; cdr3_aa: CASSRGNLGQGPTGELFF
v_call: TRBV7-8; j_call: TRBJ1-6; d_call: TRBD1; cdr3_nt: TGTGCCAGCAGCTTGGACAGGGGACAATTGGCTGTAAATTCACCCCTCCACTTT; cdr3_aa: CASSLDRGQLAVNSPLHF
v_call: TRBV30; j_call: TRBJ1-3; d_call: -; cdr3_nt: TGTGCCTGGAGGGGCCTCTCTGGAAACACCATATATTTT; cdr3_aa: CAWRGLSGNTIYF
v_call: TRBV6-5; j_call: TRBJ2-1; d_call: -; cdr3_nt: TGTGCCAGCAGTTACAGTCGGAGGCAGAATGAGCAGTTCTTC; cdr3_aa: CASSYSRRQNEQFF
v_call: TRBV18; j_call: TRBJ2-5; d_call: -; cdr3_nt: TGTGCCAGCTCACCACAGACGGGGTCCGGCGAGACCCAGTACTTC; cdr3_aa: CASSPQTGSGETQYF
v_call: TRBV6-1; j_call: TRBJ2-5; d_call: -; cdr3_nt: TGTGCCAGCAGTGACGCGGAGACCCAGTACTTC; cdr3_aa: CASSDAETQYF
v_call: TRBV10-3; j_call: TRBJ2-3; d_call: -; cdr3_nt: TGTGCCATCAGTGAGCGCCCTCCGGGAGCAGATACGCAGTATTTT; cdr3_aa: CAISERPPGADTQYF
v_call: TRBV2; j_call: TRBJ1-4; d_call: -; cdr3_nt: TGTGCCAGCAGAGAGACAGGAGGTAATGAAAAACTGTTTTTT; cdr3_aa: CASRETGGNEKLFF
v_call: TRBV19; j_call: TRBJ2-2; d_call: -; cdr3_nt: TGTGCCAGTAGTAACCCGTATCGCGGGCGCGGGGAGCTGTTTTTT; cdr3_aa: CASSNPYRGRGELFF
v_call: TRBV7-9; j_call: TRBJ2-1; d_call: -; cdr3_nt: TGTGCCAGCAGCTTACAGCGCGTCGGATACAATGAGCAGTTCTTC; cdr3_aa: CASSLQRVGYNEQFF
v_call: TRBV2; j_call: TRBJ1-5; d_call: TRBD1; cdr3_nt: TGTGCCAGCAGGGAGACAGGGAGTGGACAGCCCCAGCATTTT; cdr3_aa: CASRETGSGQPQHF
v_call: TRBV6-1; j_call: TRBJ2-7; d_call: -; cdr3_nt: TGTGCCAGCAGTGAAAAGACAGCCTACGAGCAGTACTTC; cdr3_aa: CASSEKTAYEQYF
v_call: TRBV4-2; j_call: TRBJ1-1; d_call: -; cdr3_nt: TGTGCCAGCAGCCGTGCCTCAGTCGGAGCTGAAGCTTTCTTT; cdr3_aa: CASSRASVGAEAFF
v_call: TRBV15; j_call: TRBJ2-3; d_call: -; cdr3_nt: TGTGCCACCGGACAGTTTCGTAGCACAGATACGCAGTATTTT; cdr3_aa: CATGQFRSTDTQYF
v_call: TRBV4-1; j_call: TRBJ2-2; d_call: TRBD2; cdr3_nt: TGCGCCAGCAGCTCTAGCGGGGGACCAACCACCGGGGAGCTGTTTTTT; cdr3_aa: CASSSSGGPTTGELFF
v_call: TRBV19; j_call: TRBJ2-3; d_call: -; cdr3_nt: TGTGCCAGTAGTATAGCCCCCTACCCGGGGTATACAGATACGCAGTATTTT; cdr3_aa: CASSIAPYPGYTDTQYF